Below, one T cell receptor beta chain is given with its context. These data belong to a study of blood T cell repertoires in COVID-19. Germline V gene lookup returns CDR1 SGHDN and CDR2 FVKESK. V lost 8 bases, J lost 12 bases, and 22 bases lay in between. CDR3 size: 13 residues. This table comes from immunoSEQ multiplex PCR, and its TCRdb copy is limited to in-frame clones, with some not included. Here the sample spans under 250,000 clones, roughly 81% being singletons. The origin of this receptor is a man aged 50-59 years who had recovered from COVID-19. The specimen was peripheral blood. The chain links TRBV14 to TRBJ1-1, with unresolved D. The CDR3 DNA reads as TGTGCCAGCCAACCCCAAGCTTCCCTTAGTCCTTTCTTT. This translates into CASQPQASLSPFF.